These 12 T cell receptor beta chains share one sample of origin, sequenced in a study of shared clonotypes between healthy human individuals. Method: immunoSEQ multiplex PCR; TCRdb's copy keeps in-frame clones and lacks some. The table has 2 million to 2.5 million clones, about 90% seen once. The specimen was naive CD4+ T cells from PBMCs. Subset denoted: CD45RA+ positively selected. These receptors came from a man aged 18 to 29 in good health. Some clones in this sample may be carry-over from other donors' samples.

The CDR3 is CASGLLQGSEQYF. The CDR3 DNA follows: TGTGCCAGCGGTCTTTTACAGGGATCCGAGCAGTACTTC. The genes are TRBV28 and TRBJ2-7, with D maybe TRBD1 (6 bases). Germline V gene sequence: CDR1 MDHEN, CDR2 SYDVKM. V was shortened by 8 bases and J by 6 bases, with 17 bases between the two germline ends. The CDR3 has 13 amino acids.

The V and J genes are TRBV28 and TRBJ1-5; D not resolved. V lost 7 bases to trimming and J lost 1 base, with 8 bases between them. The CDR3 has 13 residues. CDR1 and CDR2 from the germline V gene are MDHEN and SYDVKM. CDR3 protein: CASNLDSNQPQHF. In DNA, the CDR3 is TGTGCCAGCAATTTGGACAGCAATCAGCCCCAGCATTTT.

The chain recombines TRBV5-1 with TRBJ2-2; tentatively, D is TRBD2 (5 bases). The CDR3 contains 15 residues. Trimming removed 0 bases at V and 6 bases at J, with 12 bases between. CDR1 is SGHRS, CDR2 YFSETQ, per germline. The CDR3 DNA reads as TGCGCCAGCAGCTTGGGTCGATTGGGAGCCGGGGAGCTGTTTTTT. It specifies CASSLGRLGAGELFF.

The CDR3 region has the DNA TGTGCCAGCAGTTACAACCGGGACACATCCCCCTACGAGCAGTACTTC. This gives the protein CASSYNRDTSPYEQYF. This chain links TRBV6-5 with TRBJ2-7, with D possibly matching TRBD1 (6 bases). The CDR3 extends over 16 amino acids. The germline V gene encodes CDR1 MNHEY and CDR2 SVGAGI. The germline V and J ends were trimmed by 2 bases and 2 bases, with 16 bases remaining between them.

The count of this clone is one. This sample includes further DNA sequences coding for the same CDR3. The gene calls are TRBV28 and TRBJ2-5; D is perhaps TRBD2 (6 bases). Germline CDR1 and CDR2: MDHEN and SYDVKM. CDR3 length: 12 residues. The ends were cut back, 7 bases at V and 5 bases at J, with 11 bases in the middle. The CDR3 sequence: CASIGGRETQYF. The CDR3 DNA sequence: TGTGCCAGCATCGGGGGTCGTGAGACCCAGTACTTC.

As to this clone: Other nucleotide sequences in the sample specify the same CDR3. The chain has TRBV5-1 and TRBJ1-5; D not certain. The CDR3 is made up of 14 amino acids. Germline values: CDR1 SGHRS, CDR2 YFSETQ. Trimming took off 0 bases at V and 5 bases at J, with 9 bases between the two ends. The CDR3 nucleotides are TGCGCCAGCAGCTTGGCCGGCGGCGATCAGCCCCAGCATTTT. Protein sequence: CASSLAGGDQPQHF.

The chain recombines TRBV6-6 with TRBJ2-7; 7 nucleotides line up with TRBD1. V lost 5 bases and J lost 5; bases outside the gene matches: 3. The CDR3 is made up of 12 amino acids. The germline V gene encodes CDR1 MNHNY and CDR2 SVGAGI (reference sequence). As DNA, the CDR3 is TGTGCCAGCAGTCGACAGGGCGACGAGCAGTACTTC. Residues: CASSRQGDEQYF.

This chain connects TRBV21-1 to TRBJ1-2; the DNA was not compared with TRBD1, the D call given in the table. TRBV21-1 is a pseudogene segment. This CDR3 is 15 amino acids long. CDR3 sequence reads: CASSKGGRGPYGYTF. DNA for the CDR3: TGTGCCAGCAGCAAAGGAGGCAGGGGGCCCTATGGCTACACCTTC.

The CDR3 protein is CSVLRHVSGRTGELFF. CDR3 in DNA: TGCAGCGTTCTCAGGCATGTTAGCGGGAGAACCGGGGAGCTGTTTTTT. This chain links TRBV29-1 with TRBJ2-2, with TRBD2 matching 9 bases. The junction had 12 bases not matched to a gene; V was cut back by 5 bases and J by 5 bases. The CDR3 consists of 16 residues. Germline values: CDR1 SQVTM, CDR2 ANQGSEA.

This chain joins TRBV7-9 and TRBJ1-1; perhaps TRBD1 as D (5 bases). Germline V gives CDR1 SEHNR, CDR2 FQNEAQ (reference sequence). Trimming cost V 3 bases and J 5 bases, with 10 bases left between them. CDR3 length equals 13 residues. The DNA of the CDR3 is TGTGCCAGCAGCTTGATCTGGGGGACTGAAGCTTTCTTT. This codes for CASSLIWGTEAFF. Filled out from reference TRBV7-9 and TRBJ1-1, the complete variable domain reads DTGVSQNPRHKITKRGQNVTFRCDPISEHNRLYWYRQTLGQGPEFLTYFQNEAQLEKSRLLSDRFSAERPKGSFSTLEIQRTEQGDSAMYLCASSLIWGTEAFFGQGTRLTVV.

The chain links TRBV9 to TRBJ2-1; 7 bases fit TRBD2. This CDR3 spans 14 amino acids. Germline V CDR1 and CDR2: SGDLS, YYNGEE. J lost 6 bases, V lost 6 bases, and 9 bases had no gene match. DNA for the CDR3: TGTGCCAGCACAACTAGCGTCTATGTCAATGAGCAGTTCTTC. As protein: CASTTSVYVNEQFF.

This chain uses TRBV5-6 with TRBJ1-6; D is possibly TRBD1 (6 bases). Per germline, CDR1 SGHDT and CDR2 YYEEEE. Trimming took off 4 bases at V and 14 bases at J, with 16 bases between the two ends. The CDR3 is 13 residues long. The CDR3 region has the DNA TGTGCCAGCAGCCCACAGGGATGGATGGCCCTCCACTTT. Amino acids: CASSPQGWMALHF.